These 8 T cell receptor beta chains were all obtained from the same sample, sequenced in a study of regulatory T cells in long-lasting Graves disease. Arm-PCR of CDR3 regions with iRepertoire HTBI primers generated TCR beta libraries. One entry per CDR3 protein, called by TCRdb with MiXCR from the multiplex PCR reads. The repertoire holds some 220,000 distinct CDR3 sequences, with around a fifth as singletons. This sample's time point: newly diagnosed GD, antithyroid drugs for less than 3 months. The TCR library was prepared using RNA isolated from PBMCs. These data also featured in a second study, about T cells in Graves' hyperthyroidism and ophthalmopathy.

The material sequenced was peripheral blood mononuclear cells (PBMCs), taken at new diagnosis, from a patient treated with antithyroid drugs. These receptors were collected from a woman in her 30s with Graves disease.

This clonotype has ten or more counts. This chain joins TRBV6-5 and TRBJ2-1; 12 bases agree with TRBD1. With V trimmed by 4 bases and J by 8 bases, 6 bases remained unmatched. This CDR3 spans 15 amino acids. Per the germline V gene, CDR1 is MNHEY and CDR2 is SVGAGI. The DNA of the CDR3 is TGTGCCAGCAGTTGGCCGGGACAGGGGGCAGATGAGCAGTTCTTC. This gives the protein CASSWPGQGADEQFF.

The sample holds many counts of this clonotype. V is TRBV2 and J is TRBJ2-2; 7 positions match TRBD1. With V trimmed by 6 bases and J by 6 bases, 16 bases remained unmatched. Germline-derived CDR1 and CDR2 are SNHLY and FYNNEI. The CDR3 spans 17 residues. The CDR3 here is CASSGDIQGSVPGELFF. CDR3 DNA sequence: TGTGCCAGCAGCGGGGATATACAGGGGTCGGTGCCCGGGGAGCTGTTTTTT. The full variable domain, in which reference TRBV2 and TRBJ2-2 provide the parts outside the CDR3, is EPEVTQTPSHQVTQMGQEVILRCVPISNHLYFYWYRQILGQKVEFLVSFYNNEISEKSEIFDDQFSVERPDGSNFTLKIRSTKLEDSAMYFCASSGDIQGSVPGELFFGEGSRLTVL.

This clonotype was detected a few times. The chain has TRBV6-5 and TRBJ1-1; D unresolved. The CDR3 sequence is 13 residues long. V lost 2 bases and J lost 5, with 9 bases in between. Germline-derived CDR1 and CDR2 are MNHEY and SVGAGI. CDR3 residues: CASSYKRETEAFF. The CDR3 nucleotides are TGTGCCAGCAGTTACAAGAGGGAAACTGAAGCTTTCTTT.

As DNA, the CDR3 is TGCGCCAGCAGCCAACCGAGGGAAGGAACCGGGGAGCTGTTTTTT. Translated: CASSQPREGTGELFF. The chain joins TRBV4-1 to TRBJ2-2, with TRBD2 as a possible D gene (5 bases). The CDR3 has 15 amino acids. The V end lost 2 bases, the J end lost 5 bases, and 12 bases lay between the germline ends. Per the germline V gene, CDR1 is MGHRA and CDR2 is YSYEKL.

The gene calls are TRBV3-1 and TRBJ2-3, with D perhaps being TRBD1 or TRBD2 (5 bases each). Germline V CDR1 and CDR2: LGHDT, YNNKEL (reference sequence). The CDR3 covers 14 residues. Trimming pared 2 bases from V and 1 base from J, leaving 7 bases between. CDR3 sequence reads: CASSQTGRTDTQYF. CDR3 bases: TGTGCCAGCAGCCAAACGGGGCGCACAGATACGCAGTATTTT.

This clonotype was seen repeatedly, ten times or more. The V call is TRBV6-1, the J call TRBJ2-4; weak D call: TRBD1 (7 bases). V lost 4 bases, J lost 3 bases, and 13 bases lay in between. Per the germline V gene, CDR1 is MNHNS and CDR2 is SASEGT. This CDR3 region has 15 residues. The CDR3 is CASSAKQGGKNIQYF. DNA of the CDR3: TGTGCCAGCAGTGCGAAGCAGGGGGGCAAAAACATTCAGTACTTC.

The chain combines TRBV6-2 or TRBV6-3 with TRBJ2-5, with 7 bases lining up with TRBD1. The CDR3 spans 16 residues. J gave up 4 bases and V 6 bases, and 14 bases lay outside the gene matches. CDR1 is MNHEY, CDR2 SVGEGT, per germline. CDR3 in DNA: TGTGCCAGCAGGAGGGGGCTTGGGACAGCGCTAGAGACCCAGTACTTC. It translates to CASRRGLGTALETQYF.

The CDR3 here is CASRAGTNNNEQFF. CDR3 nucleotide sequence: TGTGCCAGCAGGGCCGGGACTAATAACAATGAGCAGTTCTTC. The chain joins TRBV6-1 to TRBJ2-1; TRBD2 aligns across 7 bases. In germline, CDR1 is MNHNS, CDR2 SASEGT. Trimming at V came to 6 bases and at J to 5 bases, leaving 7 bases not matched to a gene. The CDR3 is made up of 14 amino acids.